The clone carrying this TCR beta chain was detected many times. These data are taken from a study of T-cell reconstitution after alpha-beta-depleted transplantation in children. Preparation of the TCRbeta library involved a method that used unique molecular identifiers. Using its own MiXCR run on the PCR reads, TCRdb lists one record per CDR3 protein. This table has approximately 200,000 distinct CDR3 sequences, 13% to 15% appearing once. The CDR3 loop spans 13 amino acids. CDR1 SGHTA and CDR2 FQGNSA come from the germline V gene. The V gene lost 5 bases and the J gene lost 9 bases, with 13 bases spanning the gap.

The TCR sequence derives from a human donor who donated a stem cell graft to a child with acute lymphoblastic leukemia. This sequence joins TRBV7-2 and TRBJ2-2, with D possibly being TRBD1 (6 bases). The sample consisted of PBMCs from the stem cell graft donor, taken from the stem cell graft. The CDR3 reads CASSRSDSRELFF. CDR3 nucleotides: TGTGCCAGCAGCCGCTCGGACAGTCGGGAGCTGTTTTTT. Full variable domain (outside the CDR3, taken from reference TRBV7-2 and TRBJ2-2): GAGVSQSPSNKVTEKGKDVELRCDPISGHTALYWYRQSLGQGLEFLIYFQGNSAPDKSGLPSDRFSAERTGGSVSTLTIQRTQQEDSAVYLCASSRSDSRELFFGEGSRLTVL.